Below, 32 T cell receptor beta chains from the same sample are listed, as sequenced in a study of response to subunit inactivated influenza vaccine. TCRdb passed the RT-PCR reads through MiXCR, listing each CDR3 protein once. In the table there are around 170,000 distinct CDR3 sequences, about 11% of which are singletons. The sample here was CD8+ T cells sorted from PBMCs, taken roughly 24 months after vaccination. These receptors were taken from a man aged 50-75 years who received an inactivated influenza vaccine.

V usage is TRBV12-3 or TRBV12-4 and J usage is TRBJ1-1; D uncertain. This CDR3 spans 12 amino acids. V lost 5 bases to trimming and J lost 11 bases, with 15 bases between them. CDR3 region: CASSPSYSEAFF. The CDR3 DNA sequence: TGTGCCAGCAGTCCATCTTACAGTGAGGCTTTCTTT.

This chain links TRBV18 with TRBJ1-2; TRBD1 matches at 9 bases. The germline V gene has CDR1 KGHSH and CDR2 LQKENI. The CDR3 loop spans 15 amino acids. Germline trimming cut 2 bases from V and 2 bases from J; bases unmatched to any gene: 3. CDR3 in DNA: TGTGCCAGCTCACCAGCGGACAGGGGAAACTATGGCTACACCTTC. Amino acid sequence: CASSPADRGNYGYTF.

This clonotype was observed a few times. The genes are TRBV13 and TRBJ2-4, with D maybe TRBD1 (6 bases). V was trimmed by 3 bases and J by 2 bases, leaving 17 bases between them. This CDR3 spans 17 amino acids. The germline gives CDR1 PRHDT, CDR2 FYEKMQ (reference sequence). The CDR3 loop reads CASSFEDLRGTKNIQYF. The CDR3 nucleotides read TGTGCCAGCAGCTTTGAAGATTTAAGGGGGACCAAAAACATTCAGTACTTC.

The rearrangement uses TRBV6-1 and TRBJ2-3; 8 nucleotides align to TRBD2. Germline-derived CDR1 and CDR2 are MNHNS and SASEGT. J lost 2 bases, V lost 4 bases, and 8 bases had no gene match. CDR3 size: 16 residues. The CDR3 DNA follows: TGTGCCAGCAGTGCCGCAGTAGCGGGGCCCACAGATACGCAGTATTTT. Residues: CASSAAVAGPTDTQYF.

The CDR3, as DNA: TGTGCCAGCATTGGGAAAGGGACCTACGAGCAGTACTTC. Its translation: CASIGKGTYEQYF. The chain carries TRBV28 and TRBJ2-7; D remains ambiguous. This CDR3 is built from 13 residues. The V gene's germline CDR1 is MDHEN and CDR2 SYDVKM. V lost 7 bases and J lost 2, with 12 bases in between.

This clonotype has just a few counts. This sequence joins TRBV4-3 and TRBJ1-3; D ambiguous. V was shortened by 4 bases and J by 0 bases, with 7 bases between the two germline ends. The CDR3 covers 14 residues. The germline V gene encodes CDR1 LGHNA and CDR2 YSLEER. The CDR3: CASSRTGSGNTIYF. The DNA for the CDR3 is TGCGCCAGCAGCCGGACGGGCTCTGGAAACACCATATATTTT.

The count of this clonotype is one. The chain employs TRBV28 and TRBJ2-7, with D possibly being TRBD2 (6 bases). The CDR3 sequence is 17 residues long. V gave up 2 bases and J gave up 3 bases, with 20 bases separating them. Germline values: CDR1 MDHEN, CDR2 SYDVKM. The CDR3: CASSLTLEGVTSYEQYF. CDR3 in DNA: TGTGCCAGCAGTTTAACCTTGGAGGGAGTGACTAGCTACGAGCAGTACTTC.

The chain links TRBV7-8 to TRBJ2-7, with D hard to call. CDR1 and CDR2 from the germline V gene are SGHVS and FQNEAQ. The CDR3 is made up of 17 amino acids. Trimming stripped 4 bases from V and 2 bases from J, with 21 bases between. CDR3 coding DNA: TGTGCCAGCAGCTCGCCTATCGACGTTTCCTCTCCCTACGAGCAGTACTTC. This codes for CASSSPIDVSSPYEQYF. The complete variable domain, with remaining parts taken from reference TRBV7-8 and TRBJ2-7, reads GAGVSQSPRYKVAKRGQDVALRCDPISGHVSLFWYQQALGQGPEFLTYFQNEAQLDKSGLPSDRFFAERPEGSVSTLKIQRTQQEDSAVYLCASSSPIDVSSPYEQYFGPGTRLTVT.

This clonotype was observed a handful of times. This chain connects TRBV7-6 to TRBJ2-1, with TRBD2 matching over 10 bases. CDR1 is SGHVS, CDR2 FNYEAQ, per germline. The CDR3 sequence is 14 residues long. V shed 4 bases and J 9 bases; nucleotides not matched to a gene: 6. CDR3 protein: CASSSAGGPSEQFF. CDR3 nucleotide sequence: TGTGCCAGCAGCTCAGCGGGAGGGCCGTCTGAGCAGTTCTTC.

This clonotype was seen more than once but under ten times. The genes are TRBV6-2 or TRBV6-3 and TRBJ2-1; 8 nucleotides agree with TRBD2. Germline V gene lookup returns CDR1 MNHEY and CDR2 SVGEGT. V shed 4 bases, J shed 2 bases, and the junction held 4 bases outside the gene matches. This CDR3 is 15 amino acids long. The CDR3 DNA reads TGTGCCAGCAGTTTCCTGGGACTAGCCTACAATGAGCAGTTCTTC. Its protein product is CASSFLGLAYNEQFF.

Points on this clonotype: This likely comes from a read error, as the CDR3 has no conserved phenylalanine or tryptophan at its end. The V call is TRBV20-1, the J call TRBJ2-3, with TRBD2 matching over 7 bases. The CDR3 sequence is 16 residues long. Germline V lookup: CDR1 DFQATT, CDR2 SNEGSKA (reference sequence). V lost 1 base, J lost 3 bases, and 10 bases stayed unmatched. The CDR3: CSARAASGVRTDTQYS. In DNA, the CDR3 is TGCAGTGCTAGAGCAGCCAGCGGGGTCAGAACAGATACGCAGTATTCT.

This sequence joins TRBV4-1 and TRBJ2-1, with D unresolved. Germline V lookup: CDR1 MGHRA, CDR2 YSYEKL. The CDR3 is made up of 14 amino acids. Trimming took off 3 bases at V and 6 bases at J, with 12 bases between the two ends. The CDR3 loop is CASSQTPQGNEQFF. The CDR3 DNA is TGCGCCAGCAGCCAGACTCCCCAAGGCAATGAGCAGTTCTTC.

CDR3 nucleotides: TGCGCCAGCAGCTTGGCCGGGGCCAATGGCTACACCTTC. Translated, it gives CASSLAGANGYTF. The rearrangement links TRBV5-1 to TRBJ1-2; TRBD1 is a possible D gene (5 bases). V was pared by 0 bases and J by 6 bases, with 9 bases between. Germline loops: CDR1 SGHRS, CDR2 YFSETQ. The CDR3 totals 13 residues. The full variable domain, in which reference TRBV5-1 and TRBJ1-2 provide the parts outside the CDR3, is KAGVTQTPRYLIKTRGQQVTLSCSPISGHRSVSWYQQTPGQGLQFLFEYFSETQRNKGNFPGRFSGRQFSNSRSEMNVSTLELGDSALYLCASSLAGANGYTFGSGTRLTVV.

This clonotype was recorded a few times. The chain joins TRBV29-1 to TRBJ2-2, with a tentative D call TRBD2 (7 bases). The length of the CDR3 is 16 residues. The germline CDR1 and CDR2 sequences are SQVTM and ANQGSEA. The germline V and J ends were trimmed by 0 bases and 3 bases, with 14 bases remaining between them. CDR3 sequence: CSVEDWGGGHTGELFF. As DNA, the CDR3 is TGCAGCGTTGAAGATTGGGGAGGGGGGCACACCGGGGAGCTGTTTTTT.

This clonotype was detected only a few times. The chain has TRBV7-6 and TRBJ1-2; no clear D gene. The germline CDR1 and CDR2 sequences are SGHVS and FNYEAQ. The ends were cut back, 0 bases at V and 0 bases at J, with 11 bases in the middle. CDR3 length equals 16 residues. CDR3 coding DNA: TGTGCCAGCAGCTTAGCCCCAGACATTTCTAACTATGGCTACACCTTC. It codes for CASSLAPDISNYGYTF.

V is TRBV6-5 and J is TRBJ2-3; possibly TRBD2 for D (5 bases). Germline V gene lookup returns CDR1 MNHEY and CDR2 SVGAGI. V was clipped by 2 bases and J by 1 base, with 7 bases between them. The CDR3 totals 14 residues. The CDR3 is CASSYVSGTDTQYF. The CDR3 DNA is TGTGCCAGCAGTTACGTTAGCGGCACAGATACGCAGTATTTT.

On this clonotype: A much larger clone differs from this one at a single base, so this may be a read error. J is TRBJ2-4 and V is TRBV20-1, with D tentatively TRBD1 or TRBD2 (5 bases each). Germline loops: CDR1 DFQATT, CDR2 SNEGSKA (reference sequence). The CDR3 consists of 15 residues. The CDR3 region is CSARDGGQAKNIQDF. The CDR3 DNA is TGCAGTGCTAGAGATGGGGGTCAGGCCAAAAACATTCAGGACTTC.

The J gene is TRBJ2-2, the V gene TRBV12-3 or TRBV12-4; TRBD1 matches 7 bases. The CDR3 contains 15 residues. J gave up 0 bases and V 6 bases, and 4 bases lay outside the gene matches. In DNA, the CDR3 is TGTGCCAGCAGGTCCGGGACAGCGAACACCGGGGAGCTGTTTTTT. This gives the protein CASRSGTANTGELFF.

This clonotype was recorded many times. V and J are TRBV7-8 and TRBJ2-7; D gene unclear. Germline V CDR1 and CDR2: SGHVS, FQNEAQ. The CDR3 sequence is 13 residues long. V shed 1 base and J shed 2 bases, with 6 bases lying between them. The CDR3, as DNA: TGTGCCAGCAGCTTAGGTAGTGCCTACGAGCAGTACTTC. This sequence encodes CASSLGSAYEQYF.

This rearrangement joins TRBV9 to TRBJ2-7; D is undetermined. The length of the CDR3 is 13 residues. Deletions cut 4 bases from V and 6 bases from J, with 14 bases between. The germline CDR1 and CDR2 sequences are SGDLS and YYNGEE. The CDR3: CASSPTLLGEQYF. CDR3 sequence (DNA): TGTGCCAGCAGCCCCACCCTCTTGGGCGAGCAGTACTTC.

The chain employs TRBV5-1 and TRBJ2-7; 9 positions match TRBD2. Trimming at V came to 3 bases and at J to 2 bases, leaving 6 bases not matched to a gene. CDR1 SGHRS and CDR2 YFSETQ come from the germline V gene. The CDR3 has 15 amino acids. CDR3 coding DNA: TGCGCCAGCAGCTACGGGACTAGCCGACCCTACGAGCAGTACTTC. Translation: CASSYGTSRPYEQYF. Filled out from reference TRBV5-1 and TRBJ2-7, the complete variable domain reads KAGVTQTPRYLIKTRGQQVTLSCSPISGHRSVSWYQQTPGQGLQFLFEYFSETQRNKGNFPGRFSGRQFSNSRSEMNVSTLELGDSALYLCASSYGTSRPYEQYFGPGTRLTVT.

CDR3 DNA: TGTGCCAGTAGTAAATGGACAGGCCTCAATCAGCCCCAGCATTTT. Protein product: CASSKWTGLNQPQHF. V is TRBV19 and J is TRBJ1-5; 7 nucleotides align to TRBD1. CDR3 length equals 15 residues. Looked up from germline, CDR1 is LNHDA and CDR2 is SQIVND (reference sequence). With V trimmed by 4 bases and J by 3 bases, 6 bases remained unmatched.

This clonotype was counted between two and nine times. V usage is TRBV4-1 and J usage is TRBJ2-5; D uncertain. The CDR3 has 17 residues. Trimming removed 0 bases at V and 3 bases at J, with 17 bases between. Germline values: CDR1 MGHRA, CDR2 YSYEKL. CDR3 coding DNA: TGCGCCAGCAGCCAAGATCCGCCAGGAGCAAGCAAAGAGACCCAGTACTTC. Its protein is CASSQDPPGASKETQYF.

This chain links TRBV12-3 or TRBV12-4 with TRBJ2-1, with no clear D. CDR3 size: 14 residues. V lost 4 bases, J lost 7 bases, and 14 bases lay in between. CDR3 amino acids: CASSSPLKRNEQFF. The CDR3 DNA reads TGTGCCAGCAGTTCCCCTCTGAAAAGGAATGAGCAGTTCTTC.

This clonotype was seen only a few times. This chain connects TRBV7-8 to TRBJ1-5; D remains ambiguous. The CDR3 is 15 residues long. Looked up from germline, CDR1 is SGHVS and CDR2 is FQNEAQ. Trimming stripped 2 bases from V and 1 base from J, with 9 bases between. CDR3 region: CASSLSLRSNQPQHF. The CDR3 nucleotides read TGTGCCAGCAGCTTATCGCTCAGAAGCAATCAGCCCCAGCATTTT.

This clonotype was seen only a few times. The rearrangement links TRBV12-3 or TRBV12-4 to TRBJ2-5; 11 bases are a match to TRBD2. This CDR3 comprises 15 residues. J was trimmed by 5 bases and V by 7 bases; bases with no gene match: 9. Here the CDR3 reads CASKLAGGPEETQYF. The CDR3 coding sequence is TGTGCCAGCAAATTAGCGGGAGGGCCAGAGGAGACCCAGTACTTC.

The table lists this clonotype with many counts. The rearrangement joins TRBV12-3 or TRBV12-4 to TRBJ1-1, with D perhaps matching TRBD1 (6 bases). The CDR3 runs to 14 residues. V lost 3 bases and J lost 1, with 9 bases in between. This chain's CDR3 is CASSLDSPNTEAFF. The CDR3, as DNA: TGTGCCAGCAGTTTGGACAGTCCGAACACTGAAGCTTTCTTT.

This chain links TRBV4-3 with TRBJ2-1; no clear D gene. Trimming took 2 bases from V and 12 from J, leaving 14 bases between them. From germline, CDR1 is LGHNA and CDR2 YSLEER. The CDR3 spans 13 residues. The CDR3 is CASSQKGWGAQFF. CDR3 bases: TGCGCCAGCAGCCAAAAAGGTTGGGGTGCGCAGTTCTTC.

This clonotype was recorded a few times. The chain is built from TRBV6-1 and TRBJ2-5, with D possibly being TRBD1 or TRBD2 (5 bases each). Germline V gives CDR1 MNHNS, CDR2 SASEGT. V shed 2 bases and J shed 5 bases, with 9 bases lying between them. The CDR3 length is 13 residues. CDR3 sequence reads: CASSEWGSETQYF. In DNA, the CDR3 is TGTGCCAGCAGTGAATGGGGGAGCGAGACCCAGTACTTC.

This chain connects TRBV6-4 to TRBJ2-1, with 9 nucleotides matching TRBD1. The CDR3 sequence is 13 residues long. V was pared by 9 bases and J by 6 bases, with 6 bases of the junction left unmatched. CDR1 is MRHNA and CDR2 is SNTAGT in the germline V gene. CDR3 amino acids: CARPGQGSNEQFF. CDR3 DNA sequence: TGTGCCAGGCCGGGACAGGGCTCCAATGAGCAGTTCTTC.

The rearrangement links TRBV7-9 to TRBJ1-1; D unclear. Germline V gene sequence: CDR1 SEHNR, CDR2 FQNEAQ (reference sequence). The ends were cut back, 1 base at V and 0 bases at J, with 6 bases in the middle. This CDR3 contains 14 residues. The CDR3 coding sequence is TGTGCCAGCAGCTTAGTCAGTATGAACACTGAAGCTTTCTTT. Translated: CASSLVSMNTEAFF.

The gene calls are TRBV7-3 and TRBJ2-7; TRBD2 might be the D (7 bases). Germline V gives CDR1 SGHTA, CDR2 FQGTGA. CDR3 length equals 14 residues. Trimming stripped 5 bases from V and 3 bases from J, with 14 bases between. CDR3 in DNA: TGTGCCAGCAGCGAAGGGGGGGGCTTCTACGAGCAGTACTTC. This sequence encodes CASSEGGGFYEQYF.